One and the same sample provided the 6 T cell receptor beta chains below, sequenced in a study of control samples from healthy donors and cancer patients. Sequencing was performed with immunoSEQ multiplex PCR; in TCRdb, only in-frame clones are kept and a portion is missing. The data hold more than 65,000 clones, with roughly 84% observed a single time. Sequencing was carried out using blood. These receptors were collected from a man in his fifties in good health.

J is TRBJ2-7 and V is TRBV11-3; 13 bases align to TRBD2. CDR1 SGHNT and CDR2 YENEEA come from the germline V gene. The ends lost 4 bases at V and 4 bases at J; junction bases unmatched: 10. The CDR3 sequence is 17 residues long. In nucleotides, the CDR3 is TGTGCCAGCAGCTGGGAAGGAGGACTAGCGGGAGTGTACGAGCAGTACTTC. Translating gives CASSWEGGLAGVYEQYF.

The genes are TRBV7-6 and TRBJ2-4; TRBD2 matches 14 bases. Trimming at V came to 5 bases and at J to 1 base, leaving 10 bases not matched to a gene. The V gene's germline CDR1 is SGHVS and CDR2 FNYEAQ. The CDR3 covers 19 residues. This CDR3 is CASSPETSGRAGAKNIQYF. CDR3 nucleotide sequence: TGTGCCAGCAGCCCAGAGACTAGCGGGAGGGCCGGGGCCAAAAACATTCAGTACTTC.

The chain is built from TRBV9 and TRBJ1-3, with D possibly being TRBD1 (5 bases). The CDR3 is 15 amino acids. From germline, CDR1 is SGDLS and CDR2 YYNGEE. The ends were cut back, 4 bases at V and 1 base at J, with 12 bases in the middle. CDR3 sequence: CASSPYQGSGNTIYF. CDR3 DNA: TGTGCCAGCAGCCCCTACCAGGGATCTGGAAACACCATATATTTT.

In its sample, this clone was seen a few times. The chain uses TRBV2 and TRBJ2-3, with 12 bases lining up with TRBD2. Germline CDR1 SNHLY, CDR2 FYNNEI. V lost 5 bases, J lost 4 bases, and 7 bases stayed unmatched. The CDR3 runs 16 residues. The CDR3 region is CASSLRLAGVADTQYF. CDR3 nucleotide sequence: TGTGCCAGCAGTCTAAGACTAGCGGGAGTAGCAGATACGCAGTATTTT.

The chain joins TRBV19 to TRBJ1-6; D is unresolved. Germline CDR1 LNHDA, CDR2 SQIVND (reference sequence). Trimming shortened V by 2 bases and J by 8 bases, and 7 bases separated the two germline ends. This CDR3 is 13 amino acids long. CDR3 DNA: TGTGCCAGTAGTATAAAGGAGGATTCACCCCTCCACTTT. This gives the protein CASSIKEDSPLHF.

The rearrangement uses TRBV6-6 and TRBJ1-6; perhaps TRBD1 as D (5 bases). The V and J ends lost 5 bases and 6 bases respectively, with 11 bases between them. The CDR3 loop spans 14 amino acids. CDR1 is MNHNY, CDR2 SVGAGI, per germline (reference sequence). Here the CDR3 DNA reads TGTGCCAGCAGTGACAGACAGAGTAATTCACCCCTCCACTTT. This encodes CASSDRQSNSPLHF.